This entry concerns a single T cell receptor (beta chain). Its antigen is currently unknown. This sample stems from a study of vaccination and CD4 T cells after COVID-19. Sequenced with the Oncomine TCR Beta short-read assay was DNA taken from cultured CD4+ T cells. Once CD4+ T cells had been cultured, genomic DNA was extracted from them. TCRdb re-analysed the PCR reads in MiXCR, keeping a single row per CDR3 protein. This sample yields approximately 12,000 distinct CDR3 sequences, of which roughly 56% are seen a single time; approximately 14% belongs to the top ten. J lost 0 bases, V lost 1 base, and 2 bases had no gene match. Germline V CDR1 and CDR2: DFQATT, SNEGSKA (reference sequence). The length of the CDR3 is 15 residues. Points from the study as a whole: Among those convalescent, a median approximately 87% of reactive clones emerged solely post-vaccination.

Indicated treatment: roughly ten-day PBMC culture with coronavirus spike peptide pools or control peptides (ViraFEST assay). ViraFEST used peptide pools to expand antigen-specific T cells and subsequently sequenced their TCRs. In this cohort, PCR tests turned positive between March and December 2020, predating US Alpha, Beta and Delta variants. The chain employs TRBV20-1 and TRBJ1-3; 8 positions match TRBD1. Sequencing was performed on CD4+ T cells from blood, cultured in vitro. The clonotype was recovered from a human donor who had recovered from COVID-19. In nucleotides, the CDR3 is TGCAGTGCTAGAGGGGACAGGATCTCTGGAAACACCATATATTTT. Amino acids: CSARGDRISGNTIYF.